This TCR beta chain emerged from a study of identical twins. Overall study results and limits: Analyses of zero insertions could be partly confounded by invariant MAIT and iNKT cells. For out-of-frame beta sequences, excess twin sharing was weaker. Insertions were fewer in abundant cord blood beta clonotypes, whereas memory repertoires showed none of this pattern.

One entry per CDR3 protein results from TCRdb running MiXCR on the 5' RACE reads. The data show 1.5 million to 2 million distinct CDR3 sequences, about 31% seen once. Healthy Caucasian individuals made up all the donors. The CDR3 runs to 16 residues. Trimming removed 3 bases at V and 0 bases at J, with 14 bases between. In germline, CDR1 is SEHNR, CDR2 FQNEAQ (reference sequence). This clonotype was found many times. Its matching antigen is unknown. The material sequenced was cord blood. This clonotype originated in a newborn girl in good health. The chain couples TRBV7-9 to TRBJ1-2, with a possible D match to TRBD1 (5 bases). The CDR3: CASSLAGGAANYGYTF. In DNA form, the CDR3 reads TGTGCCAGCAGCTTGGCCGGAGGGGCGGCTAACTATGGCTACACCTTC.